This T cell receptor beta chain was captured in a study of Ad26.COV2.S vaccination and SARS-CoV-2 variants. Study conclusions and caveats: Vaccinees reportedly had broad spike-specific CD8+ and CD4+ T cell responses. Spike-specific TCR breadth was greater in vaccine than placebo recipients. Vaccine and placebo recipients had similar non-spike TCR breadth. Quantification of TCR breadth and depth may have yielded underestimates of total T cell responses.

TCRdb's copy holds only in-frame clones and misses some; the assay was immunoSEQ multiplex PCR. The table lists 45,000 or so clones, 65% to 90% of them singletons. V shed 4 bases and J 6 bases; nucleotides not matched to a gene: 8. CDR1 is SGDLS, CDR2 YYNGEE, per germline. CDR3 size: 14 residues. As to this clone: Antigen specificity is unknown.

The TCR originated in a human donor who had recovered from COVID-19. This material consisted of peripheral blood, taken after recovery from COVID-19. The chain couples TRBV9 to TRBJ1-2; 8 bases map to TRBD1. The CDR3 sequence is CASSTRTGRHGYTF. CDR3 bases: TGTGCCAGCAGCACTCGGACAGGGCGTCATGGCTACACCTTC.